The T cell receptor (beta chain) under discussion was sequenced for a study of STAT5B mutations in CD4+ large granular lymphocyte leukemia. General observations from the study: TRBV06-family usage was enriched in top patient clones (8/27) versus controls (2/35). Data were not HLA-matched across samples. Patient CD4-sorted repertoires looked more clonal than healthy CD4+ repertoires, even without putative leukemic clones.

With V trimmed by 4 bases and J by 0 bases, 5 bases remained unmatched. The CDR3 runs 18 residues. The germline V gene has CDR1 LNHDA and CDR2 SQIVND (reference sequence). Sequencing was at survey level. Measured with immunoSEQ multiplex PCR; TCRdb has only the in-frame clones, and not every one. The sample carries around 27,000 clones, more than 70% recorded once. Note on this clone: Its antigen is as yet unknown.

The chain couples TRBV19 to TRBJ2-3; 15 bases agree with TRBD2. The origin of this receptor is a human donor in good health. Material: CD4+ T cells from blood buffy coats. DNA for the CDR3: TGTGCCAGTAGTAGTAAGGGACTAGCGGGGGGTAGCACAGATACGCAGTATTTT. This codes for CASSSKGLAGGSTDTQYF.